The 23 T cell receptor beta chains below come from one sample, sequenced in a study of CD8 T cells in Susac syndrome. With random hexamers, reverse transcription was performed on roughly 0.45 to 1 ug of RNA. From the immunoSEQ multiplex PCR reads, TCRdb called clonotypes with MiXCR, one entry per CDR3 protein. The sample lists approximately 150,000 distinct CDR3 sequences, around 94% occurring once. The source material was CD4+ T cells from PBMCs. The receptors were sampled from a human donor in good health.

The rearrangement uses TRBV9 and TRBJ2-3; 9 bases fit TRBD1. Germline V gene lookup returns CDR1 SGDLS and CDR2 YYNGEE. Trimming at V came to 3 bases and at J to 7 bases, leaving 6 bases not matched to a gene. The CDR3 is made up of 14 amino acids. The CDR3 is CASSAGTGTNTQYF. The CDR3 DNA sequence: TGTGCCAGCAGCGCCGGGACAGGGACAAATACGCAGTATTTT.

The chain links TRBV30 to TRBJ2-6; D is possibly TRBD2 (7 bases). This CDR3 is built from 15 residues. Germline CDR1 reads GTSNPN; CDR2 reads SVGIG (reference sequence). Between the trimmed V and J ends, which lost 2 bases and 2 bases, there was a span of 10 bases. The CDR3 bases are TGTGCCTGGAGTTGGGGGGGCGCTGGGGCCAACGTCCTGACTTTC. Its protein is CAWSWGGAGANVLTF. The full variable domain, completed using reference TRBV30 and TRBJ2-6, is SQTIHQWPATLVQPVGSPLSLECTVEGTSNPNLYWYRQAAGRGLQLLFYSVGIGQISSEVPQNLSASRPQDRQFILSSKKLLLSDSGFYLCAWSWGGAGANVLTFGAGSRLTVL.

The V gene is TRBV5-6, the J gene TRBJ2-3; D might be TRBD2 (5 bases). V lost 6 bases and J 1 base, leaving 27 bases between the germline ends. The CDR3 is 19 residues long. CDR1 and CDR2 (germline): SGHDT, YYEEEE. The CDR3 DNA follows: TGTGCCAGCACCCCGAGATTGACGAGAGGGCCTTTGGGCACAGATACGCAGTATTTT. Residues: CASTPRLTRGPLGTDTQYF. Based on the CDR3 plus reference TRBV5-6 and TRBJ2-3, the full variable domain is DAGVTQSPTHLIKTRGQQVTLRCSPKSGHDTVSWYQQALGQGPQFIFQYYEEEERQRGNFPDRFSGHQFPNYSSELNVNALLLGDSALYLCASTPRLTRGPLGTDTQYFGPGTRLTVL.

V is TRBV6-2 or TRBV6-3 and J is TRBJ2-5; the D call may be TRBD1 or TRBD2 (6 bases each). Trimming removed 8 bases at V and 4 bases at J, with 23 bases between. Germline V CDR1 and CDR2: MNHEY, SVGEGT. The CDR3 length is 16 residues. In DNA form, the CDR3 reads TGTGCCAGCGGGAAGACCATCGGGGGCTTAATAGAGACCCAGTACTTC. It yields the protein CASGKTIGGLIETQYF.

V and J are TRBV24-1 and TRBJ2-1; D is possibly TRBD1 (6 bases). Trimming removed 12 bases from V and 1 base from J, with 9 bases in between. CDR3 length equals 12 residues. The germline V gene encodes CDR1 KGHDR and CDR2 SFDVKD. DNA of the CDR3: TGTGCCGTTAGGGGGTCCTACAATGAGCAGTTCTTC. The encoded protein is CAVRGSYNEQFF.

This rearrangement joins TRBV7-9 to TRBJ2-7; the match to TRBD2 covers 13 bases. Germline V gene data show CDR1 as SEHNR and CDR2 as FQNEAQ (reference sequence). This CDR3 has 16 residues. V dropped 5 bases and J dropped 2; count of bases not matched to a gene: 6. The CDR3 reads CASSPRTSGSTYEQYF. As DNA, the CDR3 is TGTGCCAGCAGCCCGAGGACTAGCGGGAGTACCTACGAGCAGTACTTC.

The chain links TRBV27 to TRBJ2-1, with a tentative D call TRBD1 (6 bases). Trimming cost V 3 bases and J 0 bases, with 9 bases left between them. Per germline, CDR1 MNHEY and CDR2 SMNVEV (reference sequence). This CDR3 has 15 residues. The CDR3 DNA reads TGTGCCAGCAGTTTCCAGGGGATCTCCTACAATGAGCAGTTCTTC. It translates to CASSFQGISYNEQFF.

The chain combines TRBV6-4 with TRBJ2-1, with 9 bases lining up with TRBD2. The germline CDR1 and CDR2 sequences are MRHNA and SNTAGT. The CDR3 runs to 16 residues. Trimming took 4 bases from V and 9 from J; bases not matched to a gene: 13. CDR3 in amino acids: CASSAEGGRALGEQFF. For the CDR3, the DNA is TGTGCCAGCAGTGCCGAGGGCGGGAGGGCTCTGGGTGAGCAGTTCTTC.

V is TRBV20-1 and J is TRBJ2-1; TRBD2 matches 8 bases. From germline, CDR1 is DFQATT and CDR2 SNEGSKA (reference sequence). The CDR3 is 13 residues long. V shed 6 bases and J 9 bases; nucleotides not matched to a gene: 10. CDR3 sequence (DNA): TGCAGTGCCAGTAGCGGGATTTCCCCTGAGCAGTTCTTC. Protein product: CSASSGISPEQFF.

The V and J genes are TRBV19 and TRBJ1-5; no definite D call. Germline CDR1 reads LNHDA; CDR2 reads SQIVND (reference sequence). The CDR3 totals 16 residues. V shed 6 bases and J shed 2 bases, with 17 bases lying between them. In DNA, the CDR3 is TGTGCCAGTAGCCTCGAGGTGGGCAGGCGCAATCAGCCCCAGCATTTT. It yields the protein CASSLEVGRRNQPQHF.

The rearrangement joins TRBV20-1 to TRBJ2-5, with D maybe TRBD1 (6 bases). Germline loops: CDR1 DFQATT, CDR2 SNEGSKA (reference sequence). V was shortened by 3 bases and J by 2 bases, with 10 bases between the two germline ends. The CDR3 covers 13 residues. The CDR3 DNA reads TGCAGTGCTAGCAGGGGACCACAAGAGACCCAGTACTTC. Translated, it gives CSASRGPQETQYF.

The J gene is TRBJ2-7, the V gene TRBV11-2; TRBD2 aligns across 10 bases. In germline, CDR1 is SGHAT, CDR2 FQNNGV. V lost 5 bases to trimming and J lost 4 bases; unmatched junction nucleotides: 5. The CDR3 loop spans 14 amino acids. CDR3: CASSPSGREYEQYF. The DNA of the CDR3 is TGTGCCAGCAGCCCCAGCGGGAGGGAGTACGAGCAGTACTTC.

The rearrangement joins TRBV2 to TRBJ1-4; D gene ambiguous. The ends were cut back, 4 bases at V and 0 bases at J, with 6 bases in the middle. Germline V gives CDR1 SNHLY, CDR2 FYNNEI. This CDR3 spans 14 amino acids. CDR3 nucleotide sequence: TGTGCCAGCAGTGGAAGAACAACTAATGAAAAACTGTTTTTT. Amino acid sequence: CASSGRTTNEKLFF.

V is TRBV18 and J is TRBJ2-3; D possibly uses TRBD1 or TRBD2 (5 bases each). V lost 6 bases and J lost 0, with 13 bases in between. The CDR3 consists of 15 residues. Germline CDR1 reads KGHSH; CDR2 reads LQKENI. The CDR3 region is CASSQRDGSTDTQYF. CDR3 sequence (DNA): TGTGCCAGCTCGCAGAGGGACGGAAGCACAGATACGCAGTATTTT.

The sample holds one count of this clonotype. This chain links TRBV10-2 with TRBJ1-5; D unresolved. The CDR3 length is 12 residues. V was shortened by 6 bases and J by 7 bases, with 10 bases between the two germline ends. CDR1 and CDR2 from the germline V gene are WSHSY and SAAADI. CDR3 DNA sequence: TGCGCCAGCAGCTCAACTAAGCAGCCCCAGCATTTT. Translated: CASSSTKQPQHF.

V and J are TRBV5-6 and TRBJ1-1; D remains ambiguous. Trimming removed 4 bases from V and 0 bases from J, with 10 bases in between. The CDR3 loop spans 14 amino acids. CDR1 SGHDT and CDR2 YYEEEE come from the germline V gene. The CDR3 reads CASSARYMNTEAFF. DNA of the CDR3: TGTGCCAGCAGCGCCCGGTATATGAACACTGAAGCTTTCTTT.

CDR3: CASILSGGEETQYF. The CDR3 coding sequence is TGCGCCAGCATCCTTAGCGGAGGGGAAGAGACCCAGTACTTC. The chain joins TRBV5-1 to TRBJ2-5, with a tentative D call TRBD2 (6 bases). From germline, CDR1 is SGHRS and CDR2 YFSETQ. The CDR3 is 14 amino acids. V gave up 6 bases and J gave up 3 bases, with 15 bases separating them.

The CDR3 region has the DNA TGTGCCAGCAGTTTCACAGGGATAGGTCAGCCCCAGCATTTT. Protein product: CASSFTGIGQPQHF. The chain combines TRBV12-3 or TRBV12-4 with TRBJ1-5, with D perhaps TRBD1 (6 bases). Trimming removed 3 bases from V and 6 bases from J, with 12 bases in between. The CDR3 consists of 14 residues.

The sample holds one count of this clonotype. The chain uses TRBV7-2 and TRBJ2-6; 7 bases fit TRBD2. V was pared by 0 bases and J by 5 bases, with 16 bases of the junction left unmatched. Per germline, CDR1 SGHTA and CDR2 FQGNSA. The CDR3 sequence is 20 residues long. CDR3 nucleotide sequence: TGTGCCAGCAGCTTAGCGCGGGCGGGGAGGGGTCATCTGCGGGCCAACGTCCTGACTTTC. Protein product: CASSLARAGRGHLRANVLTF.

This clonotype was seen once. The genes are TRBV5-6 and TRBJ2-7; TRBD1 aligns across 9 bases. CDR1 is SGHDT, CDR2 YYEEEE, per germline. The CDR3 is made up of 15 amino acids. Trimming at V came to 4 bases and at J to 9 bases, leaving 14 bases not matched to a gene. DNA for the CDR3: TGTGCCAGCAGCCCGGCCTGGGACAGGGCATCCGGGCAGTACTTC. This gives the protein CASSPAWDRASGQYF.

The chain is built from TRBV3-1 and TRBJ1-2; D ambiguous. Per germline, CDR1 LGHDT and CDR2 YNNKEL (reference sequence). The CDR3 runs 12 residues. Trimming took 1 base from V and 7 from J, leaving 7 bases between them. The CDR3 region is CASSQATSGYTF. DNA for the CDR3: TGTGCCAGCAGCCAAGCAACAAGTGGCTACACCTTC.

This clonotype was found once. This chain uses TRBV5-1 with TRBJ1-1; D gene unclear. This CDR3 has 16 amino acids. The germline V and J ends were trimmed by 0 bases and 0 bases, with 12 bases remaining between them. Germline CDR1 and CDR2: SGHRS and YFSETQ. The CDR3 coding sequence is TGCGCCAGCAGCTTGGCTACGGGAGTAATGAACACTGAAGCTTTCTTT. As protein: CASSLATGVMNTEAFF.

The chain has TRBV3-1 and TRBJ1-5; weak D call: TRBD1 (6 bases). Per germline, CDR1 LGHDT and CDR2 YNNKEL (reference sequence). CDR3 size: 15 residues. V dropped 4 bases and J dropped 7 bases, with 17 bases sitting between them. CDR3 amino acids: CASSPRTGTQQPQHF. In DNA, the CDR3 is TGTGCCAGCAGCCCGAGAACAGGGACCCAACAGCCCCAGCATTTT. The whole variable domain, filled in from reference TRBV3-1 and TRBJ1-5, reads DTAVSQTPKYLVTQMGNDKSIKCEQNLGHDTMYWYKQDSKKFLKIMFSYNNKELIINETVPNRFSPKSPDKAHLNLHINSLELGDSAVYFCASSPRTGTQQPQHFGDGTRLSIL.